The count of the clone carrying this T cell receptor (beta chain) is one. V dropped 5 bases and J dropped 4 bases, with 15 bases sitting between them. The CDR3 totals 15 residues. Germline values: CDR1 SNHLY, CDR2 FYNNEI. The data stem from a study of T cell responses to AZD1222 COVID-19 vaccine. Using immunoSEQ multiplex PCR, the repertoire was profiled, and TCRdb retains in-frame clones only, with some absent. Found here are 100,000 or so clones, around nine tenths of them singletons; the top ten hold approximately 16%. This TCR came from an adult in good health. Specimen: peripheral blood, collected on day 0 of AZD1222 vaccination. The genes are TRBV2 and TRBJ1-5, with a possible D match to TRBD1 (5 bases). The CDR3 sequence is CASSTGTLLNQPQHF. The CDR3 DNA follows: TGTGCCAGCAGTACCGGGACTCTGCTTAATCAGCCCCAGCATTTT.